This T cell receptor beta chain came from a study of shared clonotypes between healthy human individuals. Regarding the study as a whole: Apart from blood, nothing was sampled; tissue repertoires likely differ.

Worth noting for this clone: Its antigen is still unknown.

Here immunoSEQ multiplex PCR was the method, and the copy in TCRdb shows in-frame clones only, minus some. The sample has under 1,100,000 clones, more than 75% seen once; the top ten hold 0.5% to 0.65%. The germline V gene encodes CDR1 SQVTM and CDR2 ANQGSEA. The CDR3 runs to 15 residues. Between the trimmed V and J ends, which lost 6 bases and 0 bases, there was a span of 17 bases. The V gene is TRBV29-1, the J gene TRBJ1-2, with a weak D call TRBD1 (5 bases). Sequences were obtained from memory CD4+ T cells from PBMCs. Subset defined: CD45RA-negative fraction. The origin of this receptor is a young man in good health. Some clones in this sample may be carry-over from other donors' samples. The CDR3 protein is CSVDSPKSSNYGYTF. Here the CDR3 DNA reads TGCAGCGTCGACAGCCCGAAAAGCTCTAACTATGGCTACACCTTC. The full variable domain, with the rest looked up from reference TRBV29-1 and TRBJ1-2, is SAVISQKPSRDICQRGTSLTIQCQVDSQVTMMFWYRQQPGQSLTLIATANQGSEATYESGFVIDKFPISRPNLTFSTLTVSNMSPEDSSIYLCSVDSPKSSNYGYTFGSGTRLTVV.